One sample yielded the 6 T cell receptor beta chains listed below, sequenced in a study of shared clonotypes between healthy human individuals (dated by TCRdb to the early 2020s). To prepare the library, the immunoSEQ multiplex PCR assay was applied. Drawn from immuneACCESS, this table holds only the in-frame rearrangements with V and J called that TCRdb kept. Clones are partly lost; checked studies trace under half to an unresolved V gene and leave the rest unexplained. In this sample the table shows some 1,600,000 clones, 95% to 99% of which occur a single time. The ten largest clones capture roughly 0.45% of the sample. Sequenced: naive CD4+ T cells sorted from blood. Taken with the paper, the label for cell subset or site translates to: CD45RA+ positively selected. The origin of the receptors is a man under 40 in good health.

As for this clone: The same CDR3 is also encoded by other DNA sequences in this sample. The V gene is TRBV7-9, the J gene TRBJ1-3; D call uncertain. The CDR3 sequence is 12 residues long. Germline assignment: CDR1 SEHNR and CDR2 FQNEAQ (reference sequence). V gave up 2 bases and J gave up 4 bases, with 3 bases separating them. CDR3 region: CASSLNGNTIYF. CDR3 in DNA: TGTGCCAGCAGCTTAAACGGAAACACCATATATTTT.

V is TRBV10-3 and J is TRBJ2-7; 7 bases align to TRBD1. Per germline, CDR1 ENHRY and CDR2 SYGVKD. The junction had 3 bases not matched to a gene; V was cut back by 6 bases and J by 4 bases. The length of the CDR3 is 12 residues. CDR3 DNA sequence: TGTGCCATCAGCGAGGGACAGTACGAGCAGTACTTC. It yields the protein CAISEGQYEQYF.

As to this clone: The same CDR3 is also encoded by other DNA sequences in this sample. The chain's CDR3 is CASSVVAGELFF. CDR3 sequence (DNA): TGTGCCAGCAGCGTAGTTGCCGGGGAGCTGTTTTTT. This rearrangement joins TRBV9 to TRBJ2-2, with unresolved D. Germline-derived CDR1 and CDR2 are SGDLS and YYNGEE. The CDR3 runs to 12 residues. With 0 bases removed from V and 6 bases from J, the gap between germline ends came to 3 bases.

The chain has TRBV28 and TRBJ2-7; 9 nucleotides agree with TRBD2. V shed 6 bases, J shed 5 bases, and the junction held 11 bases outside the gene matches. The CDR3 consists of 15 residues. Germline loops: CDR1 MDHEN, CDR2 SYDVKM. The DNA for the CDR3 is TGTGCCAGCAGCTCGGCGGGAGGGTTAGAAAACGAGCAGTACTTC. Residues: CASSSAGGLENEQYF. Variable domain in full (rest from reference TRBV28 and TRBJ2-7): DVKVTQSSRYLVKRTGEKVFLECVQDMDHENMFWYRQDPGLGLRLIYFSYDVKMKEKGDIPEGYSVSREKKERFSLILESASTNQTSMYLCASSSAGGLENEQYFGPGTRLTVT.

The DNA of the CDR3 is TGTGCCAGCAGGGAACAGGGGGCCTACGAGCAGTACTTC. This encodes CASREQGAYEQYF. The chain couples TRBV6-6 to TRBJ2-7; 8 bases align to TRBD1. This CDR3 spans 13 amino acids. In germline, CDR1 is MNHNY, CDR2 SVGAGI (reference sequence). The V and J ends lost 6 bases and 2 bases, in that order; junction bases with no gene match: 3.

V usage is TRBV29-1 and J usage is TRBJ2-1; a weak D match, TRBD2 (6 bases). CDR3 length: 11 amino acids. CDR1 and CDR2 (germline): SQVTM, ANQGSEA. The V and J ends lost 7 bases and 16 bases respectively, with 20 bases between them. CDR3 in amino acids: CSASGRGPLFF. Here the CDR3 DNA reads TGCAGCGCCTCGGGGCGGGGACCACTATTCTTC.